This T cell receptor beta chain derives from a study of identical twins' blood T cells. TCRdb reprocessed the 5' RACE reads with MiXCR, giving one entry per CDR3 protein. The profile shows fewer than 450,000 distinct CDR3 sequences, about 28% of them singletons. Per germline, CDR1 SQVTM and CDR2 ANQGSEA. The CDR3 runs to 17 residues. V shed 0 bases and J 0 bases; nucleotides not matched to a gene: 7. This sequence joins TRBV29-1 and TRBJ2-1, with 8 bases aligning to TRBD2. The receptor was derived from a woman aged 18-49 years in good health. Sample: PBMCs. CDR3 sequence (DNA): TGCAGCGTTGAAGATGGAGGAGGACTAGCCTCCTACAATGAGCAGTTCTTC. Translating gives CSVEDGGGLASYNEQFF.